The entry below gives a single T cell receptor (beta chain) sequence along with its context. The CDR3 extends over 14 amino acids. The V gene lost 8 bases and the J gene lost 10 bases, with 21 bases spanning the gap. Germline CDR1 is SGHVS and CDR2 is FQNEAQ. This specimen belongs to a study of blood T cell repertoires in COVID-19. The overall study: Sites in the United States, Italy and Spain provided acute and convalescent COVID-19 samples. T cells, B-cell-depleted T cells, or PBMCs supplied cDNA or gDNA.

Authors' methods: From reference gene primer amplification, estimates of nucleated cell counts were derived. TCRdb's copy holds only in-frame clones and misses some; the assay was immunoSEQ multiplex PCR. Clone size and V and J calls were adopted from that table, with D and trimming inferred from the DNA. The sample lists hundreds of thousands of clones; around nine tenths were seen once. The TCR was taken from a man aged 18 to 29 with COVID-19, enrolled during active disease. The specimen was peripheral blood. This chain links TRBV7-8 with TRBJ2-1, with D perhaps TRBD2 (6 bases). The CDR3: CASLLRPGVGEQFF. In DNA, the CDR3 is TGTGCCAGCCTCCTCCGCCCGGGGGTCGGGGAGCAGTTCTTC.